The clone carrying this T cell receptor beta chain was counted ten times or more. Its antigen is unidentified. Thyroid ultrasound, orbital computed tomography, clinical symptoms, and serum thyroxine and TRAb underpinned diagnoses. What was amplified from RNA transcripts were TCR beta CDR3 regions. The HTBI set primed first-round TCR CDR3 RT-PCR. Using its own MiXCR run on the multiplex PCR reads, TCRdb lists one record per CDR3 protein. The data show 550,000 to 600,000 distinct CDR3 sequences, 46% seen once. J gave up 0 bases and V 4 bases, and 2 bases lay outside the gene matches. The CDR3 runs to 15 residues. Germline CDR1 and CDR2: SGHRS and YFSETQ. This specimen belongs to a study of T cells in Graves' hyperthyroidism and ophthalmopathy. Study-level results: Researchers report that a 13 V-J model separated ophthalmopathy from stable hyperthyroidism. Before onset, by a median of about seven months, the model predicted ophthalmopathy. Expanded thyroid clonotypes (above 0.001) were mostly also found in blood.

This chain uses TRBV5-1 with TRBJ2-2, with 8 bases fitting TRBD1. The clonotype comes from an adult woman with Graves' disease, either hyperthyroidism or ophthalmopathy (not recorded which). Input material: peripheral blood or thyroid tissue (not recorded which). For the CDR3, the DNA is TGCGCCAGCAGCCCACAGGGGGCGAACACCGGGGAGCTGTTTTTT. Encoded protein: CASSPQGANTGELFF.